The sequence of this T cell receptor (beta chain) was determined in a study of CD8+CD57+ T cells in acquired aplastic anemia. Study in general: Each DNA sample taken from sorted CD4+ and CD8+ cells came to around 3.4 ug on average. Findings and caveats of the study: Patients were compared with controls for CD8+ Simpson's diversity, and no significant difference emerged. Patients shared some 29 CD8+ CDR3 sequences with controls.

Genomic DNA served as template for TCR beta VDJ and CDR3 profiling. From the reads, TCRdb called clonotypes with MiXCR, one entry per CDR3 protein. In the table there are 450,000 to 600,000 distinct CDR3 sequences, less than 35% of which are singletons. Patients chosen for sequencing had CD8+CD57+ cells that had expanded, as shown by flow cytometry. The patients, all of them, had severe acquired aplastic anemia. As for this clonotype: Its antigen remains unknown.

This TCR came from a human donor with aplastic anemia. Material for sequencing was sorted CD4+, CD8+, or CD8+CD57+ T cells (not recorded which) from PBMCs.

This CDR3 is CASTTGGRETSTDTQYF. For the CDR3, the DNA is TGCGCCAGCACGACTGGCGGGAGGGAGACTAGCACAGATACGCAGTATTTT. The rearrangement uses TRBV5-1 and TRBJ2-3; 9 bases agree with TRBD2. The germline gives CDR1 SGHRS, CDR2 YFSETQ. The CDR3 has 17 amino acids. The ends lost 6 bases at V and 0 bases at J; junction bases unmatched: 11.